Included here is one T cell receptor (beta chain) sequence, with context. Its antigen is as yet unknown. The source of the sample is a study of T cells in Graves' hyperthyroidism and ophthalmopathy. The germline V and J ends were trimmed by 6 bases and 6 bases, with 14 bases remaining between them. Germline V lookup: CDR1 LNHDA, CDR2 SQIVND (reference sequence). The CDR3 runs to 13 residues. Whole-study results and caveats: Ophthalmopathy could be told apart from stable hyperthyroidism with a 13 V-J model.

Amplification yielded TCR beta CDR3 regions, with RNA transcripts as the source. TCR CDR3 underwent first-round RT-PCR with the HTBI primer set. TCRdb reprocessed the multiplex PCR reads with MiXCR, giving one entry per CDR3 protein. This sample carries 460,000 or so distinct CDR3 sequences, over 13% of them seen once, and the ten largest clones take about a sixth. This TCR came from a woman aged 18-30 years with Graves' hyperthyroidism. Sequencing was done on a sample of blood. V usage is TRBV19 and J usage is TRBJ1-2, with D uncertain. The chain's CDR3 is CASSPSSWDGYTF. DNA of the CDR3: TGTGCCAGTAGCCCGTCGTCGTGGGATGGCTACACCTTC.